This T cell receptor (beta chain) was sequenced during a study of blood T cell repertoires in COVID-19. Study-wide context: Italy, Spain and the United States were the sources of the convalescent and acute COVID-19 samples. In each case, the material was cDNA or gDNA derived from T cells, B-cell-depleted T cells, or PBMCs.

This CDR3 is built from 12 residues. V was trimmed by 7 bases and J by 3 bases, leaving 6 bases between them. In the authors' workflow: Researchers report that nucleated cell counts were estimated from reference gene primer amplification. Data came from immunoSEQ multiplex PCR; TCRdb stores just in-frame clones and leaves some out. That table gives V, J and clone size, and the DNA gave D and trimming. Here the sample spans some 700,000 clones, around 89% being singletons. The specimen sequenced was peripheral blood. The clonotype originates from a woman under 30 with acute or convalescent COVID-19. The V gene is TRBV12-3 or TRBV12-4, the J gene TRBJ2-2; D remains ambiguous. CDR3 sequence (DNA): TGTGCCAGCACCATTTACACCGGGGAGCTGTTTTTT. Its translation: CASTIYTGELFF.